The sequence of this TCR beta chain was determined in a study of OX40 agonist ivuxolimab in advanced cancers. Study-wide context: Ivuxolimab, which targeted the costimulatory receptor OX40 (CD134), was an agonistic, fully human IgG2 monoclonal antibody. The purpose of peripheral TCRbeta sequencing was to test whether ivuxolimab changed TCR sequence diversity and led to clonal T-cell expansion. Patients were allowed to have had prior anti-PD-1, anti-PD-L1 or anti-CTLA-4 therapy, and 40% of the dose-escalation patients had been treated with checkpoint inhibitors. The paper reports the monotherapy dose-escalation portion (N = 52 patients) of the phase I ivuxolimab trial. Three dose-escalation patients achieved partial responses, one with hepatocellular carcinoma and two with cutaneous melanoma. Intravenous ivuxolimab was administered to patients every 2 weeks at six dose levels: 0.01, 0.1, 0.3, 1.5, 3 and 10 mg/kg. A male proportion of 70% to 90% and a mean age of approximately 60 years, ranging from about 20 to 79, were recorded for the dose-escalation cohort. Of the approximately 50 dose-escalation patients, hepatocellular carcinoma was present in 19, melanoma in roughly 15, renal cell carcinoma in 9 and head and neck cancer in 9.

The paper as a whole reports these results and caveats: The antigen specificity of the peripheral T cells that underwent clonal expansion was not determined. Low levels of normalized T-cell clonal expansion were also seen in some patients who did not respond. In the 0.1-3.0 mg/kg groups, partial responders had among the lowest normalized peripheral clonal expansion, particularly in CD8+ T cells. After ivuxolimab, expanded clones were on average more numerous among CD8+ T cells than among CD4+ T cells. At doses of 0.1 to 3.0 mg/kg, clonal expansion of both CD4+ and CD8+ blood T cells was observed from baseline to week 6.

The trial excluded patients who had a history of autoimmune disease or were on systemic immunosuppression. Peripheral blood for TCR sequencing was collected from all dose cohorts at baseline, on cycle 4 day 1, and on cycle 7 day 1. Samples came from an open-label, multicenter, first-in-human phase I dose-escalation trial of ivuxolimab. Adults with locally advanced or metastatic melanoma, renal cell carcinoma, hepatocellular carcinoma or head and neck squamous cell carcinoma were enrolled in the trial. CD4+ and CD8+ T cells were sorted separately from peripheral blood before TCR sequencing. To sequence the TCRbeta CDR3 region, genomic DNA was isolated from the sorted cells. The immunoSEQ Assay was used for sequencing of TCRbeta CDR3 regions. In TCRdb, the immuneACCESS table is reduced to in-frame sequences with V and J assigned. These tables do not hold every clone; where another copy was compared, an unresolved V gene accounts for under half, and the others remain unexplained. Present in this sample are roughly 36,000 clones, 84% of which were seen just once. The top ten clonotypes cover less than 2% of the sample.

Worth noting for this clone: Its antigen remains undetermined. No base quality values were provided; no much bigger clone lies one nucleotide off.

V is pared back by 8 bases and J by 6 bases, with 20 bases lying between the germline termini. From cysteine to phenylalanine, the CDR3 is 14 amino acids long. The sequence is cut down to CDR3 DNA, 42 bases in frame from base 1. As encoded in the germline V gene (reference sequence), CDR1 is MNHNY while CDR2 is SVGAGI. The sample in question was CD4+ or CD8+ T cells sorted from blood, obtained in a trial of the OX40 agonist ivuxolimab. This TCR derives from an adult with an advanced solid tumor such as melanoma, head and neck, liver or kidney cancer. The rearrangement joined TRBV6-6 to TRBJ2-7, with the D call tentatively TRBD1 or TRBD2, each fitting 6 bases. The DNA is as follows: TGTGCCAGCCGCACCGAGCGGAGGGGGGTCGAGCAGTACTTC. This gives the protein CASRTERRGVEQYF.